Sequencing of this TCR beta chain was carried out in a study of blood T cell repertoires in COVID-19. Study in general: COVID-19 samples, acute and convalescent, were from the United States, Italy and Spain. From T cells, B-cell-depleted T cells, or PBMCs came the material, which was cDNA or gDNA.

This clone was detected only once. Original processing notes: Cell counts per sample came from amplifying reference gene primers. Some clones are missing from TCRdb's copy, which holds only in-frame ones; the method was immunoSEQ multiplex PCR. The D gene and trimming were derived from the DNA, and the V and J assignments and clone size from that table. The sample lists just under 350,000 clones; around four fifths were seen once. Between the trimmed V and J ends, which lost 6 bases and 5 bases, there was a span of 14 bases. This CDR3 comprises 13 residues. The chain links TRBV12-3 or TRBV12-4 to TRBJ2-7; possibly TRBD2 for D (7 bases). This receptor was taken from a young man with active or convalescent COVID-19. Sequenced: peripheral blood. The CDR3 nucleotides read TGTGCCAGCAGCCGGGGGGCCAGGGACGAGCAGTACTTC. This gives the protein CASSRGARDEQYF.